A selection of T cell receptor beta chains follows, all from one sample in a study of T cells after yellow fever vaccination. TCRdb reanalysed the 5' RACE reads using MiXCR and keeps one entry per CDR3 protein. The sample records about 350,000 distinct CDR3 sequences, roughly 8.3% being singletons. Sequenced here: PBMCs, sampled around 45 days after the first yellow fever vaccination. The receptors stem from a man between 18 and 35 years old who received the YFV17D yellow fever vaccine. Both conserved end residues are part of each CDR3. Fields, in order: D gene, V gene, clone size, J gene, CDR3 DNA, CDR3 protein. A D gene is named only where the DNA matches it firmly. For some rows the clone size is stated as once, few or many, or as a class when expanded; others skip it.

>TRBD1|TRBV4-2|few|TRBJ1-5
TGTGCCAGCAGCCATACTGACAGGGGCAATCAGCCCCAGCATTTT
CASSHTDRGNQPQHF
>NA|TRBV4-1|few|TRBJ1-1
TGCGCCAGCAGATCGGTTTCGAACACTGAAGCTTTCTTT
CASRSVSNTEAFF
>NA|TRBV4-1|few|TRBJ2-3
TGCGCCAGCAGCCAAACTGGTCCAAGCACAGATACGCAGTATTTT
CASSQTGPSTDTQYF
>NA|TRBV5-5|few|TRBJ2-5
TGTGCCAGCAGCTTGGACCCGCCGAGGGATGAGACCCAGTACTTC
CASSLDPPRDETQYF
>NA|TRBV10-2|NA|TRBJ1-5
TGCGCCAGCAGTGAGTTGGGGGCGGGTCAGCCCCAGCATTTT
CASSELGAGQPQHF
>TRBD1|TRBV5-1|few|TRBJ1-5
TGCGCCAGCAGCATCTGGGACAGGATTGAAGGCAATCAGCCCCAGCATTTT
CASSIWDRIEGNQPQHF
>TRBD1|TRBV7-6|few|TRBJ1-2
TGTGCCAGCAGCGACCGGACAGGGGTTGGCTACACCTTC
CASSDRTGVGYTF
>NA|TRBV5-1|NA|TRBJ2-3
TGCGCCAGCAGCTGGACCTTCGGGACAGATACGCAGTATTTT
CASSWTFGTDTQYF
>NA|TRBV7-2|NA|TRBJ2-5
TGTGCCAGCAGCTACCACCCCGCCAGTGAGACCCAGTACTTC
CASSYHPASETQYF
>NA|TRBV5-1|NA|TRBJ2-3
TGCGCCAGCAGTGCCTCACAGTTCACAGATACGCAGTATTTT
CASSASQFTDTQYF
>NA|TRBV20-1|few|TRBJ2-5
TGCAGTGTAAGCGGCGGCGGCCAAGAGACCCAGTACTTC
CSVSGGGQETQYF
>NA|TRBV24-1|few|TRBJ2-1
TGTGCCACCAGTGATTCGAATCCTACAAGGCCTGATTACAATGAGCAGTTCTTC
CATSDSNPTRPDYNEQFF
>NA|TRBV7-2|NA|TRBJ1-2
TGTGCCAGCAGCTTTGGGGCATATGGCTACACCTTC
CASSFGAYGYTF
>TRBD2|TRBV3-1|few|TRBJ2-4
TGTGCCAGCAGCCATTCCGCGGGGAGGGACATTCAGTACTTC
CASSHSAGRDIQYF
>NA|TRBV28|NA|TRBJ1-5
TGTGCCAGCATGGATAACCAGCCCCAGCATTTT
CASMDNQPQHF
>NA|TRBV7-9|NA|TRBJ2-5
TGTGCCAGCAGCTTATTTCAGGGTCTCGAGACCCAGTACTTC
CASSLFQGLETQYF
>NA|TRBV4-2|many|TRBJ2-4
TGTGCCAGCAGCCAAGGGGCGTCCAAAAACATTCAGTACTTC
CASSQGASKNIQYF
>NA|TRBV30|NA|TRBJ2-7
TGTGCCTGGAGTGTAATGTTGGTGGGCGAGCAGTACTTC
CAWSVMLVGEQYF
>TRBD2|TRBV15|few|TRBJ2-7
TGTGCCACCAGCAGAGTTGCCGGGGGGTACTACGAGCAGTACTTC
CATSRVAGGYYEQYF
>NA|TRBV20-1|few|TRBJ1-2
TGCAGTGCCTATAACTATGGCTACACCTTC
CSAYNYGYTF
>TRBD1|TRBV15|few|TRBJ2-5
TGTGCCACCAGCAGAACCCCCGGGACAGCCCAAGAGACCCAGTACTTC
CATSRTPGTAQETQYF
>TRBD2|TRBV20-1|NA|TRBJ2-2
TGCAGTGCTAGACCTCCCGGGACTAGCGGTAGCGGGGAGCTGTTTTTT
CSARPPGTSGSGELFF
>TRBD2|TRBV7-9|NA|TRBJ2-5
TGTGCCAGCAGCTTAGGGGCGGCGGGGGAAGAGACCCAGTACTTC
CASSLGAAGEETQYF
>NA|TRBV29-1|few|TRBJ2-5
TGCAGCGTTGTACGGGTGGACCAAGAGACCCAGTACTTC
CSVVRVDQETQYF
>NA|TRBV2|few|TRBJ2-7
TGTGCCAGTAAGATGCGGAGGTCCGGGGAGCAGTACTTC
CASKMRRSGEQYF
>TRBD1|TRBV10-2|few|TRBJ1-1
TGCGCCAGCACAATCGACAGGGCGCACACTGAAGCTTTCTTT
CASTIDRAHTEAFF
>NA|TRBV7-9|few|TRBJ2-1
TGTGCCAGCCAAGGAGCGGCGGGGATGTATGAGCAGTTCTTC
CASQGAAGMYEQFF
>NA|TRBV7-2|few|TRBJ1-3
TGTGCCAGCAAACTAGGGAGGTTCCCGGGAAACACCATATATTTT
CASKLGRFPGNTIYF
>NA|TRBV6-5|few|TRBJ1-2
TGTGCCAGCAGTTCTGCGGGGGGCGCGGGCTATGGCTACACCTTC
CASSSAGGAGYGYTF
>NA|TRBV27|few|TRBJ2-5
TGTGCCAGCAGCATCATCCGGGACCGGGCCGTGACCCAGTACTTC
CASSIIRDRAVTQYF
>NA|TRBV3-1|few|TRBJ2-2
TGTGCCTCCAGCCCCCATGAGGCGGAAGCAAAGTCCGGGGAGCTGTTTTTT
CASSPHEAEAKSGELFF
>NA|TRBV7-3|NA|TRBJ2-2
TGTGCCAGCAGCAACAATAGGAACACCGGGGAGCTGTTTTTT
CASSNNRNTGELFF
>NA|TRBV20-1|NA|TRBJ1-6
TGCAGTGCTAGAGGACGGCCGAGGAAGTTTTCACCCCTCCACTTT
CSARGRPRKFSPLHF
>NA|TRBV29-1|few|TRBJ1-4
TGCAGCGCCGGGCAAAAGGAAAAACTGTTTTTT
CSAGQKEKLFF
>TRBD2|TRBV28|NA|TRBJ2-5
TGTGCCAGCAGGACCCTAGGACTAGCGGGGGGAAAAGAGACCCAGTACTTC
CASRTLGLAGGKETQYF
>NA|TRBV4-3|many|TRBJ2-7
TGCGCCAGCAGCCAAGACTATAGCATCTACCCTCGCGAGCAGTACTTC
CASSQDYSIYPREQYF
>TRBD2|TRBV6-1|NA|TRBJ2-2
TGTGCCAGCCTGGGGCTAGCGGACACCGGGGAGCTGTTTTTT
CASLGLADTGELFF
>TRBD1|TRBV9|NA|TRBJ2-3
TGTGCCAGCAGCGTAAACAGGGGGCGAACTAGCACAGATACGCAGTATTTT
CASSVNRGRTSTDTQYF
>TRBD1|TRBV7-9|NA|TRBJ2-1
TGTGCCAGCAGTCAGACAGGGGGATCGGACAATGAGCAGTTCTTC
CASSQTGGSDNEQFF